This TCR beta chain was captured in a study of CD8 T cells in ankylosing spondylitis (dated by TCRdb to about 2017). In the study overall: T cell receptor beta repertoires were profiled in healthy donors and ankylosing spondylitis patients so that disease-linked TCR variants could be found. The full study cohort was made up of approximately 24 ankylosing spondylitis patients and roughly 98 healthy donors. Peripheral blood samples were taken, and synovial fluid was additionally collected from ankylosing spondylitis patients.

The sequencing machine was an Illumina HiSeq 2500. Quantitative 5'-RACE with molecular barcodes was the method used to prepare the TCR beta libraries. As for how the authors treated the data: A new computational method, built on a probabilistic model of VDJ rearrangement, was used to identify disease-linked TCR variants. The public reads were quality trimmed at Q25 with fastp and then assembled into clones with MiXCR by TCRdb, keeping productive beta chains. Every distinct CDR3 protein forms one entry, paired with its most common genes and DNA. It is TCRdb's table, rather than the study itself, that gives the V and J calls and clone size. Present in this sample are about 440,000 distinct CDR3 sequences, under 20% of which were seen just once. The ten largest account for under 1.2% of the sample. Summary of the overall study and its limitations: The disease-linked clones had a CD8+ phenotype and were found at relatively low frequencies in peripheral blood. Some TCR beta motif variants had previously been reported in synovial fluid and blood of reactive arthritis patients, which suggested common disease-initiation mechanisms. A TCR beta motif made up of several highly homologous amino acid variants appeared to be characteristic of blood from ankylosing spondylitis patients. The disease-linked clones were reported to be significantly enriched in matched synovial fluid samples from ankylosing spondylitis patients.

In the case of this clonotype: What this receptor recognizes is not known. No much larger clonotype is one base removed from it; base qualities were not supplied.

This sequence originates from a male donor with ankylosing spondylitis. Sequenced: blood, either unsorted or a sorted T cell fraction (not recorded which).

CDR3 protein: CASKKRGFRGHTIYF. The DNA sequence reads TGTGCCAGCAAGAAAAGGGGTTTCCGAGGGCACACCATATATTTT. The chain links TRBV21-1 with TRBJ1-3. TRBV21-1 is a pseudogene segment. The CDR3 runs 15 residues from the cysteine to the phenylalanine. Here the CDR3 DNA is all that survives: 45 bases in frame from base 1.